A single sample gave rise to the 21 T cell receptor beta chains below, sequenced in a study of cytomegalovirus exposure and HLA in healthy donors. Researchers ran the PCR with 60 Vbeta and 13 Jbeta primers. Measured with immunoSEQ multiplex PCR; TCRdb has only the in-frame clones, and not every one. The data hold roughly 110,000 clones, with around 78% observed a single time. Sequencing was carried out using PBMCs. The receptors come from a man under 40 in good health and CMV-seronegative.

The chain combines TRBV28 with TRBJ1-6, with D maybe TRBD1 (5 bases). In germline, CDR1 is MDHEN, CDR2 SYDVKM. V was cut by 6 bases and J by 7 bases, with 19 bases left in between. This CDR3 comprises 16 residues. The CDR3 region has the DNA TGTGCCAGCAGCCTCCCGGGGGAACCGACGAATTCACCCCTCCACTTT. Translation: CASSLPGEPTNSPLHF.

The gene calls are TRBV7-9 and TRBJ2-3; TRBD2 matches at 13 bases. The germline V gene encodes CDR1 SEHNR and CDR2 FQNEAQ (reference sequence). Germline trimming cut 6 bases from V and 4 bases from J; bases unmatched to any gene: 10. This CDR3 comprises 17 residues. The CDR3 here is CASRYRTSGSWADTQYF. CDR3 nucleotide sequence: TGTGCCAGCAGATACCGGACTAGCGGGAGTTGGGCAGATACGCAGTATTTT.

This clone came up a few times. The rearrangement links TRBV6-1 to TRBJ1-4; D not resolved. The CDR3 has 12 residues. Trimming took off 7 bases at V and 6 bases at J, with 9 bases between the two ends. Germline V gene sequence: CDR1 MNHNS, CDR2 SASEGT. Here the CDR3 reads CASNNDYEKLFF. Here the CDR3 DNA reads TGTGCCAGCAACAACGATTATGAAAAACTGTTTTTT.

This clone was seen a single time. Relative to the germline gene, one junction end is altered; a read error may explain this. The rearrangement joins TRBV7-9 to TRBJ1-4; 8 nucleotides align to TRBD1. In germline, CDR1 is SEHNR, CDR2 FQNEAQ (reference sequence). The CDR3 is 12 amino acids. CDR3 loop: CSSSFTGGRLFF. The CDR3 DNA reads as TGTTCCAGCAGCTTTACAGGGGGGCGACTGTTTTTT.

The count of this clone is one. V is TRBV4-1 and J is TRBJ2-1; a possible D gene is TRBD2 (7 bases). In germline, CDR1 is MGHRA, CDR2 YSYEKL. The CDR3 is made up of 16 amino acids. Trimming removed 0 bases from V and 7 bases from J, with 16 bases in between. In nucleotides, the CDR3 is TGCGCCAGCAGCCAAGATATGAGGGGGGGCCTGAATGAGCAGTTCTTC. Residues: CASSQDMRGGLNEQFF.

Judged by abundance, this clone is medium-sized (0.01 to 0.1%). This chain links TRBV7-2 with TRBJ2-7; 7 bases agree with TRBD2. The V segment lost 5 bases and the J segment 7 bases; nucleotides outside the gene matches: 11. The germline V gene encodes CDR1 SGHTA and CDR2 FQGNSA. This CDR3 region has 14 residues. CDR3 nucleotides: TGTGCCAGCAGCCAGATCTGGCGGGAGCCAGAGCAGTACTTC. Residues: CASSQIWREPEQYF. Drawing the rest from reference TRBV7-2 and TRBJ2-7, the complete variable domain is GAGVSQSPSNKVTEKGKDVELRCDPISGHTALYWYRQSLGQGLEFLIYFQGNSAPDKSGLPSDRFSAERTGGSVSTLTIQRTQQEDSAVYLCASSQIWREPEQYFGPGTRLTVT.

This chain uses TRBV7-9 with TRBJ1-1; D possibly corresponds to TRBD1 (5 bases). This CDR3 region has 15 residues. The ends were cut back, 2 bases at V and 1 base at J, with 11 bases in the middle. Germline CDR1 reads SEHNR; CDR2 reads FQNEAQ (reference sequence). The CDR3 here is CASSLRGGTNTEAFF. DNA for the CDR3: TGTGCCAGCAGCTTACGTGGAGGGACGAACACTGAAGCTTTCTTT. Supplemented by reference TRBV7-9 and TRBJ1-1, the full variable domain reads DTGVSQNPRHKITKRGQNVTFRCDPISEHNRLYWYRQTLGQGPEFLTYFQNEAQLEKSRLLSDRFSAERPKGSFSTLEIQRTEQGDSAMYLCASSLRGGTNTEAFFGQGTRLTVV.

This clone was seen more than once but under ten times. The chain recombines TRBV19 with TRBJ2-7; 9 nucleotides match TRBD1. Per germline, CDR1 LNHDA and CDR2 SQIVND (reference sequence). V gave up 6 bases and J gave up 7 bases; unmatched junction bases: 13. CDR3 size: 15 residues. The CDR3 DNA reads TGTGCCAGTAGAGCAACCAGGACAGGGGCCGGGGAGCAGTACTTC. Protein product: CASRATRTGAGEQYF.

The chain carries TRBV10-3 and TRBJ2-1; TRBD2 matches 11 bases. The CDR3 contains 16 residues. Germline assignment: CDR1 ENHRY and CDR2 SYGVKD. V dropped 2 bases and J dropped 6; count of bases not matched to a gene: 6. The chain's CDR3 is CAISEVAGGHGNEQFF. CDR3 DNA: TGTGCCATCAGTGAGGTAGCGGGGGGGCATGGCAATGAGCAGTTCTTC.

CDR3 protein: CASRTGYNSPLHF. CDR3 nucleotide sequence: TGTGCCAGTCGGACGGGATATAATTCACCCCTCCACTTT. The chain combines TRBV6-5 with TRBJ1-6, with no clear D. The CDR3 contains 13 residues. CDR1 MNHEY and CDR2 SVGAGI come from the germline V gene. Trimming stripped 9 bases from V and 4 bases from J, with 10 bases between.

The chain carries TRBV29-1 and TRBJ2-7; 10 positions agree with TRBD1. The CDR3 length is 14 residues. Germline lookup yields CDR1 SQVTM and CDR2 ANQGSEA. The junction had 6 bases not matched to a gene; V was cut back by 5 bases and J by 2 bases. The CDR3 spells CSVSTGTGAYEQYF. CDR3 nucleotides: TGCAGCGTTTCGACGGGGACAGGGGCCTACGAGCAGTACTTC.

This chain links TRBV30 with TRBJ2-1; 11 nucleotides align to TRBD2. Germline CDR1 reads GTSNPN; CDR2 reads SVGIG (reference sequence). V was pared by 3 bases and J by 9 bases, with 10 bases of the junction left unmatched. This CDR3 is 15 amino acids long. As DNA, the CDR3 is TGTGCCTGGAGCGAACTAGCGGGGGCGCGCGGTGAGCAGTTCTTC. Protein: CAWSELAGARGEQFF.

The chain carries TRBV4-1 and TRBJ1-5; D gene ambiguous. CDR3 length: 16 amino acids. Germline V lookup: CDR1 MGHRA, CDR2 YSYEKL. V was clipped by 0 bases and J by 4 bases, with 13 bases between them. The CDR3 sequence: CASSQESGLRNQPQHF. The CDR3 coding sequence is TGCGCCAGCAGCCAAGAATCGGGGTTAAGGAATCAGCCCCAGCATTTT.

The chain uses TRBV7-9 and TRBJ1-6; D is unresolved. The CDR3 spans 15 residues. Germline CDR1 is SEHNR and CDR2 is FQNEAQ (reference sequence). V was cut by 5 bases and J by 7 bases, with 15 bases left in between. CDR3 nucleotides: TGTGCCAGCAGCCAAAGGTTGCAGACAAATTCACCCCTCCACTTT. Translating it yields CASSQRLQTNSPLHF.

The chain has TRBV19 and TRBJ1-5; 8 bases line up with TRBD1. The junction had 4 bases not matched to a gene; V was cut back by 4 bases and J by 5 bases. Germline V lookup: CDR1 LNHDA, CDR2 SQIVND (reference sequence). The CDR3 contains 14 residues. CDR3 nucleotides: TGTGCCAGTAGTACAACAGGGGGGGATCAGCCCCAGCATTTT. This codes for CASSTTGGDQPQHF.

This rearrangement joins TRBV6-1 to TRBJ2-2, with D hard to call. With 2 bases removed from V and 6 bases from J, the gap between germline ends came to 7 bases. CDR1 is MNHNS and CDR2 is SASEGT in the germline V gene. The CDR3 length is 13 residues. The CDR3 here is CASSELWSGELFF. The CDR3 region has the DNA TGTGCCAGCAGTGAACTATGGTCCGGGGAGCTGTTTTTT.

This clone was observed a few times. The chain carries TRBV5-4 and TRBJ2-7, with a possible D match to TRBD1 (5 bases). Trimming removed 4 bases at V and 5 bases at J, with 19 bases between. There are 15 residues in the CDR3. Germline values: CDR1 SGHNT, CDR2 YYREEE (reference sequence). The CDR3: CASSIRSGILNEQYF. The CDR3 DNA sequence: TGTGCCAGCAGCATAAGGTCAGGGATCCTCAACGAGCAGTACTTC.

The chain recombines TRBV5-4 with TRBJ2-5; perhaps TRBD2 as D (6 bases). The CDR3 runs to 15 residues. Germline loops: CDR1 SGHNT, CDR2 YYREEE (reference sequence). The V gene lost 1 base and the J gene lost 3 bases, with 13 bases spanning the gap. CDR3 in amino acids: CASSLLGRREETQYF. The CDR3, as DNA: TGTGCCAGCAGCTTGCTGGGCAGGAGGGAAGAGACCCAGTACTTC.

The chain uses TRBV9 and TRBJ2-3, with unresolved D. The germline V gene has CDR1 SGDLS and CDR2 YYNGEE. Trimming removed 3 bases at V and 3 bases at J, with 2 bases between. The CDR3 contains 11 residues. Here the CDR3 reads CASSATDTQYF. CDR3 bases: TGTGCCAGCAGCGCGACAGATACGCAGTATTTT.

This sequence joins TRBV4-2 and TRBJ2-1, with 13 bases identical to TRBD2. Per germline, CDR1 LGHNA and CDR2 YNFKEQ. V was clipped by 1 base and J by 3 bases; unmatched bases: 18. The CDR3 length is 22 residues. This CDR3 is CASSQGLREGLAGVIRYNEQFF. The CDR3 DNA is TGTGCCAGCAGCCAAGGCCTCCGGGAAGGACTAGCGGGGGTCATCCGCTACAATGAGCAGTTCTTC.

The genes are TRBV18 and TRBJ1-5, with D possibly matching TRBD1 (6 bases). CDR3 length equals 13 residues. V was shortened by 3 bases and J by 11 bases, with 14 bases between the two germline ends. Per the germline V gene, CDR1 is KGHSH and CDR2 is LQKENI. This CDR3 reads CASSPGNRDAQHF. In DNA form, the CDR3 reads TGTGCCAGCTCACCCGGGAACAGGGACGCCCAGCATTTT.